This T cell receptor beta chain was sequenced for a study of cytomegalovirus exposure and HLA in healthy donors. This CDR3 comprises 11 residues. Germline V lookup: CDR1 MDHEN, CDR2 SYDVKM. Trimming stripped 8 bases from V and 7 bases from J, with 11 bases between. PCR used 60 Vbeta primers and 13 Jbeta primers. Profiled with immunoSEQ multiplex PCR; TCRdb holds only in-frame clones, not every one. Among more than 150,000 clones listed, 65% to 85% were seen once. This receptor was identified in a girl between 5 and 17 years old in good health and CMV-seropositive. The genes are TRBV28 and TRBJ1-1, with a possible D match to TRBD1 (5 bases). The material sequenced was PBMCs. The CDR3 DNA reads TGTGCCAGCGGGACTCCCTATGAAGCTTTCTTT. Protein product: CASGTPYEAFF.